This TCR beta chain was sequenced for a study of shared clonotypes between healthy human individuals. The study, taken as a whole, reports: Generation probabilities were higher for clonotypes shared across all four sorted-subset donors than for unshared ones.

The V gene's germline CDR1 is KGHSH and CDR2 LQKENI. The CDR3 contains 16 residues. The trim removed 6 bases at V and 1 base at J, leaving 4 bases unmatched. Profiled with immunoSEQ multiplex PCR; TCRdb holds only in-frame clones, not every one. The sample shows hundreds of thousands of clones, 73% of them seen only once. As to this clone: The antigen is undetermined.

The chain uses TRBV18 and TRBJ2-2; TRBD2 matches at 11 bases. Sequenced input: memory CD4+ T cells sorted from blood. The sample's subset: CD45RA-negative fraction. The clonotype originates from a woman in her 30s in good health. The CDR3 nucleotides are TGTGCCAGCTCGCGAACTAGCGGGGGGAACACCGGGGAGCTGTTTTTT. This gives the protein CASSRTSGGNTGELFF.